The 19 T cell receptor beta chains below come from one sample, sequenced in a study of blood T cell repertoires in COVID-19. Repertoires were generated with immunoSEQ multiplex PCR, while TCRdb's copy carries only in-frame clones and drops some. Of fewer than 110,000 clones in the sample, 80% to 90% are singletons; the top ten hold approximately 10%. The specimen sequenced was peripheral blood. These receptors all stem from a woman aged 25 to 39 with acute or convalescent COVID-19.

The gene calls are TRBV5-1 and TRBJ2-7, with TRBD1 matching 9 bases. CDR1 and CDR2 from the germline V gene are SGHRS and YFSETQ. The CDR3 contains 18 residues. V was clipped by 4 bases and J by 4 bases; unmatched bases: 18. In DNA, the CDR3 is TGCGCCAGCAGCCCCCGGGACAGGGTGGGGGTAAGAGATTACGAGCAGTACTTC. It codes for CASSPRDRVGVRDYEQYF.

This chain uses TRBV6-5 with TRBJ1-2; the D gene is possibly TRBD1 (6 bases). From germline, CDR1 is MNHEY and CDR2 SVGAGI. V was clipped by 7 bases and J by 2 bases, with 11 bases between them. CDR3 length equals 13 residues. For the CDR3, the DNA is TGTGCCAGCAAACCCCAGGGGAACTATGGCTACACCTTC. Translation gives CASKPQGNYGYTF.

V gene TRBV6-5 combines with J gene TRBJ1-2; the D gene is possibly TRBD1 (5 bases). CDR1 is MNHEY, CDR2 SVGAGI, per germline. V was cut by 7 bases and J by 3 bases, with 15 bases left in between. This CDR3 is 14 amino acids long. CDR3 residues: CASKGRGGDYGYTF. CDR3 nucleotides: TGTGCCAGCAAGGGAAGGGGAGGCGACTATGGCTACACCTTC.

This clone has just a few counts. CDR3 sequence (DNA): TGTGCCAGCTCCCCGACAGCCCGAACCGGGGAGCTGTTTTTT. Encoded protein: CASSPTARTGELFF. The chain links TRBV9 to TRBJ2-2; TRBD1 might be the D (5 bases). The CDR3 contains 14 residues. CDR1 and CDR2 (germline): SGDLS, YYNGEE. V was cut by 7 bases and J by 5 bases, with 15 bases left in between.

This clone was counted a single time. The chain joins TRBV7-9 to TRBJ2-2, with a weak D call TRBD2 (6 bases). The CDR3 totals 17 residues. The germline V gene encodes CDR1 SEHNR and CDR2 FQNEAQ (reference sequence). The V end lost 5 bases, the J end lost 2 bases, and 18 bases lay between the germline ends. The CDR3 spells CASSTSEGLFNTGELFF. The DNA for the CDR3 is TGTGCCAGCAGCACTTCCGAGGGACTTTTTAACACCGGGGAGCTGTTTTTT.

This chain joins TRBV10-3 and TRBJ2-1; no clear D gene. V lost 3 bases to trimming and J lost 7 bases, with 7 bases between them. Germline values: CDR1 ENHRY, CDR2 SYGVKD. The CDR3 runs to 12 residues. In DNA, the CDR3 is TGTGCCATCAGTGAACGGAGAAATGAGCAGTTCTTC. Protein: CAISERRNEQFF.

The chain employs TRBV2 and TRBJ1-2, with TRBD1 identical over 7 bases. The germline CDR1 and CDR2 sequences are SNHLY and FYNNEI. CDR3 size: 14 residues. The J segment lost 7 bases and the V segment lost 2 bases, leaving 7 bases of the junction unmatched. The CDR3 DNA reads TGTGCCAGCAGTGAAAGGGCAGGGGGTATTGGCTACACCTTC. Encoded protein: CASSERAGGIGYTF.

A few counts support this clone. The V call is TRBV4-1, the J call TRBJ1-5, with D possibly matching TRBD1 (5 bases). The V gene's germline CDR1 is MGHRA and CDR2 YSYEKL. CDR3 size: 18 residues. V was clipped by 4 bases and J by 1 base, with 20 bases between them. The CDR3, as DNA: TGCGCCAGCAGCCCGCGGGGGATGGGGGAGGCAAGCAATCAGCCCCAGCATTTT. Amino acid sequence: CASSPRGMGEASNQPQHF.

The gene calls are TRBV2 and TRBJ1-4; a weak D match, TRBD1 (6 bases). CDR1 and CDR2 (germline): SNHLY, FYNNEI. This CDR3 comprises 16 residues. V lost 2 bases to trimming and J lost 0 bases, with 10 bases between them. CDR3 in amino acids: CASSEQGIPTNEKLFF. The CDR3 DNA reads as TGTGCCAGCAGTGAACAGGGGATCCCAACTAATGAAAAACTGTTTTTT. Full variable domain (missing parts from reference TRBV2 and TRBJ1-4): EPEVTQTPSHQVTQMGQEVILRCVPISNHLYFYWYRQILGQKVEFLVSFYNNEISEKSEIFDDQFSVERPDGSNFTLKIRSTKLEDSAMYFCASSEQGIPTNEKLFFGSGTQLSVL.

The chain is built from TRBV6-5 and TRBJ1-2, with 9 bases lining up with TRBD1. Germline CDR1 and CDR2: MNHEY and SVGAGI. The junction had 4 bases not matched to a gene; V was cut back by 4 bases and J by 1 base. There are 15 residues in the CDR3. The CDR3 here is CASSSSGQGNYGYTF. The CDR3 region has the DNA TGTGCCAGCAGTTCATCGGGACAGGGTAACTATGGCTACACCTTC.

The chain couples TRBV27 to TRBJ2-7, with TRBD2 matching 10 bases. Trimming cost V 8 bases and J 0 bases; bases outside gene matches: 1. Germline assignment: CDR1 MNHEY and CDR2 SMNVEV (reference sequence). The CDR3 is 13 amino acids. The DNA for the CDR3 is TGTGCCAGCGGACTAGCGGCCTCCTACGAGCAGTACTTC. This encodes CASGLAASYEQYF.

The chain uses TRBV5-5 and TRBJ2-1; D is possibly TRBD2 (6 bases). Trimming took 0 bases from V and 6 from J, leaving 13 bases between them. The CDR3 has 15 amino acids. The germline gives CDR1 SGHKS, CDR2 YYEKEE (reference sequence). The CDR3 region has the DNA TGTGCCAGCAGCTTGGGACGGTCGGAGGGCAATGAGCAGTTCTTC. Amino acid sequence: CASSLGRSEGNEQFF. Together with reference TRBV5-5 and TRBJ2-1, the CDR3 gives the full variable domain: DAGVTQSPTHLIKTRGQQVTLRCSPISGHKSVSWYQQVLGQGPQFIFQYYEKEERGRGNFPDRFSARQFPNYSSELNVNALLLGDSALYLCASSLGRSEGNEQFFGPGTRLTVL.

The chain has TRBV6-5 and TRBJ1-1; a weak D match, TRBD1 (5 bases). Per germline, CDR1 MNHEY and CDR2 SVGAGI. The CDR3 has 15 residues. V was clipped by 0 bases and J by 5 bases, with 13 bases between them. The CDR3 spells CASSYSQGKGTEAFF. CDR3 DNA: TGTGCCAGCAGTTACTCGCAGGGAAAAGGGACTGAAGCTTTCTTT.

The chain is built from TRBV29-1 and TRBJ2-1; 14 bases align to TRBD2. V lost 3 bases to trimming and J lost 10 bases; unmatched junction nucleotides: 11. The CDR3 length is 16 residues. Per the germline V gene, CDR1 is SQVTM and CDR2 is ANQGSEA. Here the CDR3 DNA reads TGCAGCGTTGATGACCCGACTAGCGGGGGGGCGGGGGAGCAGTTCTTC. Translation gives CSVDDPTSGGAGEQFF.

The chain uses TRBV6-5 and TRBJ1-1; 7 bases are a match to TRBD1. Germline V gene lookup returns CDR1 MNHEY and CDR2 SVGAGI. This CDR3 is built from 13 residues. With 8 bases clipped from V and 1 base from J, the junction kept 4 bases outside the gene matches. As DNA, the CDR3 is TGTGCCAGCGGGCGGACAGGGAACACTGAAGCTTTCTTT. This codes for CASGRTGNTEAFF.

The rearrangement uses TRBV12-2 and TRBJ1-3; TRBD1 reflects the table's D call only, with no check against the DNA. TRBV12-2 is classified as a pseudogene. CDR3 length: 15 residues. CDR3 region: CASRLIQGVRNTIYF. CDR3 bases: TGTGCAAGTCGCTTAATACAGGGGGTTAGAAACACCATATATTTT.

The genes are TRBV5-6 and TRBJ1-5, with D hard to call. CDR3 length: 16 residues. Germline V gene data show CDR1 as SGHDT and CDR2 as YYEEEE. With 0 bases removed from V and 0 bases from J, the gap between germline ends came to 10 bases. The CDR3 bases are TGTGCCAGCAGCTTGGGTGTAGCCCTTAGCAATCAGCCCCAGCATTTT. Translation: CASSLGVALSNQPQHF.

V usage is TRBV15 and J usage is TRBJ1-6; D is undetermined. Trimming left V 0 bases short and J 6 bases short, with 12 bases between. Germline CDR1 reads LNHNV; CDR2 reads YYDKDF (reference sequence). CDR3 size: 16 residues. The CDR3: CATSRDGGFSNSPLHF. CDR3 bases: TGTGCCACCAGCAGAGATGGAGGGTTCAGTAATTCACCCCTCCACTTT.

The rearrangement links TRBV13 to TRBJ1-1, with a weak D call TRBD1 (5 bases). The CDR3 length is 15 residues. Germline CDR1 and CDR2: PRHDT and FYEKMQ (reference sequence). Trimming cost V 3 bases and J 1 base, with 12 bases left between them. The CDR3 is CASSFGQGGNTEAFF. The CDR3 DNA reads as TGTGCCAGCAGCTTCGGGCAGGGTGGGAACACTGAAGCTTTCTTT.